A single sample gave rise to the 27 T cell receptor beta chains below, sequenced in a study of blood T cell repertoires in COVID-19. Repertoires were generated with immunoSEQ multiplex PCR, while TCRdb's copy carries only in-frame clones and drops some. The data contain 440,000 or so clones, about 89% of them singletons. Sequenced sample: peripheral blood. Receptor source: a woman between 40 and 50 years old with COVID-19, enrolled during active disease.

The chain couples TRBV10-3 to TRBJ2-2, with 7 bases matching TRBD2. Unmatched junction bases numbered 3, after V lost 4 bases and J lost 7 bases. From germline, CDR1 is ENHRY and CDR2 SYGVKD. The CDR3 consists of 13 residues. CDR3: CAISGEGFGELFF. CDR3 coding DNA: TGTGCCATCAGTGGGGAGGGGTTCGGGGAGCTGTTTTTT.

CDR3 DNA: TGTGCCAGCAGTTGGCGGACAGGGGGCAAAACTGAAGCTTTCTTT. Its protein product is CASSWRTGGKTEAFF. The genes are TRBV28 and TRBJ1-1; 11 nucleotides agree with TRBD1. Looked up from germline, CDR1 is MDHEN and CDR2 is SYDVKM. The CDR3 loop spans 15 amino acids. V dropped 4 bases and J dropped 5; count of bases not matched to a gene: 6.

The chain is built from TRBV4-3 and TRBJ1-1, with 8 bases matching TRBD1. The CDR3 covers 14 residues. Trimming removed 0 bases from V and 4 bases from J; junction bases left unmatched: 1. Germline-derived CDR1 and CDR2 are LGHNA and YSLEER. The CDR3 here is CASSQEDRGTEAFF. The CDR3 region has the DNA TGCGCCAGCAGCCAAGAAGACAGGGGCACTGAAGCTTTCTTT.

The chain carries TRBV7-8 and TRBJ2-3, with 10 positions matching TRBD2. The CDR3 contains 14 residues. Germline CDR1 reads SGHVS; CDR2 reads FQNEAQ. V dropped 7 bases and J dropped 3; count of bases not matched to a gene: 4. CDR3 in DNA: TGTGCCAGCACTAGCGGGAGAGGTACAGATACGCAGTATTTT. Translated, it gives CASTSGRGTDTQYF.

The CDR3 DNA follows: TGCGCCAGCAGCTCCGCTTGGGGAGATAATTCACCCCTCCACTTT. Translating gives CASSSAWGDNSPLHF. The chain links TRBV5-1 to TRBJ1-6; D uncertain. Germline CDR1 and CDR2: SGHRS and YFSETQ. The germline V and J ends were trimmed by 3 bases and 5 bases, with 12 bases remaining between them. This CDR3 is built from 15 residues.

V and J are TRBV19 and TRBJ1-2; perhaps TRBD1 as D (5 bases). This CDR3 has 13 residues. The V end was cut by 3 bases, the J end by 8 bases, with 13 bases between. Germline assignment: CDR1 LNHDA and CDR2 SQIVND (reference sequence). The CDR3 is CASSISRREGYTF. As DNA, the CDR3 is TGTGCCAGTAGTATTAGTCGCAGGGAAGGCTACACCTTC.

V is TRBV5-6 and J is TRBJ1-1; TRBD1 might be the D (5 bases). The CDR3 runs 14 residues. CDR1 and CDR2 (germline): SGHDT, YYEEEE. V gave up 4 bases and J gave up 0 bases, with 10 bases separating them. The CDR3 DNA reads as TGTGCCAGCAGCCGCAGGGTGATGAACACTGAAGCTTTCTTT. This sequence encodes CASSRRVMNTEAFF.

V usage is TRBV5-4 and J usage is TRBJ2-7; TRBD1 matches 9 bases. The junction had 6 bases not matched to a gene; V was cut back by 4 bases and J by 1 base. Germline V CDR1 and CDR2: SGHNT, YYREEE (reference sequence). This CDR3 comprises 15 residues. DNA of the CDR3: TGTGCCAGCAGCCCAAGGACAGGGGAATCCTACGAGCAGTACTTC. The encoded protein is CASSPRTGESYEQYF.

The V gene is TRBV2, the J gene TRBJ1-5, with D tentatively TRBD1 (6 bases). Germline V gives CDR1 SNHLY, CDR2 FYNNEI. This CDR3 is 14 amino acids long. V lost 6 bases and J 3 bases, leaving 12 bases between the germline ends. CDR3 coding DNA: TGTGCCAGCAGGCGCGGACAGATCAATCAGCCCCAGCATTTT. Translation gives CASRRGQINQPQHF.

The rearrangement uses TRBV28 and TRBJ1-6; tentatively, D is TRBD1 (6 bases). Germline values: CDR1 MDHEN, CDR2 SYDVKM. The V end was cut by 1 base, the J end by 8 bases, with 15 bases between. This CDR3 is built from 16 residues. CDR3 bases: TGTGCCAGCAGTTTATCGCAGGGGACACCTCATTCACCCCTCCACTTT. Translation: CASSLSQGTPHSPLHF.

The CDR3 here is CASSFGPSDTQYF. The CDR3 nucleotides read TGTGCCAGCAGCTTTGGGCCATCAGATACGCAGTATTTT. The V and J genes are TRBV7-3 and TRBJ2-3; D is unclear. Trimming left V 3 bases short and J 4 bases short, with 8 bases between. CDR3 size: 13 residues. In germline, CDR1 is SGHTA, CDR2 FQGTGA.

The CDR3 DNA reads as TGTGCCAGCAAACCGGGGGGTCGGGACACTGAAGCTTTCTTT. Translation: CASKPGGRDTEAFF. The gene calls are TRBV2 and TRBJ1-1, with D possibly TRBD1 on 5 matching bases. Trimming took off 7 bases at V and 3 bases at J, with 15 bases between the two ends. This CDR3 is built from 14 residues. Germline values: CDR1 SNHLY, CDR2 FYNNEI.

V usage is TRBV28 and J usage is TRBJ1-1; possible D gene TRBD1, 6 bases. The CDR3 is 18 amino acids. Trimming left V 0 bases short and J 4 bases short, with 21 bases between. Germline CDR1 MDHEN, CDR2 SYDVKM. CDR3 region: CASSLCPGRGGPCTEAFF. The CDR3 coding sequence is TGTGCCAGCAGTTTATGCCCCGGCCGAGGGGGTCCGTGCACTGAAGCTTTCTTT.

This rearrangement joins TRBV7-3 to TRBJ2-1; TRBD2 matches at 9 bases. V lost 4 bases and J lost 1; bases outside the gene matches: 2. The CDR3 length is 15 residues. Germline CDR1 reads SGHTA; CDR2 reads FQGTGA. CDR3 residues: CASSSLAGSYNEQFF. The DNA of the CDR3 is TGTGCCAGCAGCTCGCTAGCGGGATCCTACAATGAGCAGTTCTTC.

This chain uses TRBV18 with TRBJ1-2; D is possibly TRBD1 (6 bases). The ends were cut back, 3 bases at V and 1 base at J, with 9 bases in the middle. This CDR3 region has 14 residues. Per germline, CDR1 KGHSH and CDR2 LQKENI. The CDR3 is CASSPFRGNYGYTF. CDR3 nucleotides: TGTGCCAGCTCACCGTTCAGGGGTAACTATGGCTACACCTTC.

CDR3 loop: CASSLGTANTEAFF. The CDR3 DNA reads as TGCGCCAGCAGTCTCGGGACTGCGAACACTGAAGCTTTCTTT. The chain joins TRBV4-3 to TRBJ1-1; the D gene is possibly TRBD1 (5 bases). Germline V gene sequence: CDR1 LGHNA, CDR2 YSLEER. This CDR3 has 14 amino acids. With 6 bases removed from V and 1 base from J, the gap between germline ends came to 12 bases.

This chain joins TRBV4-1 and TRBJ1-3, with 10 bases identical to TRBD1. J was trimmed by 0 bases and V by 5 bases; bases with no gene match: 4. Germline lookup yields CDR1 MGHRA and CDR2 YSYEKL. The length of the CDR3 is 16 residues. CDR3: CASSTRQGASGNTIYF. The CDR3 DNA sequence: TGCGCCAGCAGCACCCGACAGGGGGCCTCTGGAAACACCATATATTTT.

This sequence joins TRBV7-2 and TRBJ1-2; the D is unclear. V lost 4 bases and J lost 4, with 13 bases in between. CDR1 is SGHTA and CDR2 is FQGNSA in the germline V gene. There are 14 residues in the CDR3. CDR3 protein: CASSSGSISYGYTF. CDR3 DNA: TGTGCCAGCAGCTCCGGGTCTATTTCCTATGGCTACACCTTC. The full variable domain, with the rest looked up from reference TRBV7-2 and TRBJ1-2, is GAGVSQSPSNKVTEKGKDVELRCDPISGHTALYWYRQSLGQGLEFLIYFQGNSAPDKSGLPSDRFSAERTGGSVSTLTIQRTQQEDSAVYLCASSSGSISYGYTFGSGTRLTVV.

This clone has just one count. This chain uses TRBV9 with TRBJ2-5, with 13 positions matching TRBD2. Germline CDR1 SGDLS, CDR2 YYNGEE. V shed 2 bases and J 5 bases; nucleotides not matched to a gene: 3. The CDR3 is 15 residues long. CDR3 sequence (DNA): TGTGCCAGCAGCGTGACTAGCGGGGGGTATGAGACCCAGTACTTC. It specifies CASSVTSGGYETQYF. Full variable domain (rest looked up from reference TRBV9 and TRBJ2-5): DSGVTQTPKHLITATGQRVTLRCSPRSGDLSVYWYQQSLDQGLQFLIQYYNGEERAKGNILERFSAQQFPDLHSELNLSSLELGDSALYFCASSVTSGGYETQYFGPGTRLLVL.

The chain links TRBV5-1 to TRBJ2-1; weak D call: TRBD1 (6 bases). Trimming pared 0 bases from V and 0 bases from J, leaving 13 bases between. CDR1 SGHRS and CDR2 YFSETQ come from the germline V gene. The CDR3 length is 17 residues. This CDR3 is CASSLGPGALSYNEQFF. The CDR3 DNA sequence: TGCGCCAGCAGCTTGGGGCCAGGGGCCCTCTCCTACAATGAGCAGTTCTTC.

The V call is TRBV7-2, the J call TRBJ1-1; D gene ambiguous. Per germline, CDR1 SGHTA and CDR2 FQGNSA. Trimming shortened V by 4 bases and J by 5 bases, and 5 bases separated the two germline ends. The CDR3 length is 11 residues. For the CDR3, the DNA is TGTGCCAGCAGCTGGAGGACTGAAGCTTTCTTT. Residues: CASSWRTEAFF. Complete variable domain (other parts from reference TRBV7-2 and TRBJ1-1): GAGVSQSPSNKVTEKGKDVELRCDPISGHTALYWYRQSLGQGLEFLIYFQGNSAPDKSGLPSDRFSAERTGGSVSTLTIQRTQQEDSAVYLCASSWRTEAFFGQGTRLTVV.

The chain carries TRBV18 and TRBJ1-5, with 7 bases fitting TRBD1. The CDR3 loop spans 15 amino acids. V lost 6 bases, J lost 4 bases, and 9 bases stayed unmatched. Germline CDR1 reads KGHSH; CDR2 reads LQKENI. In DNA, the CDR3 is TGTGCCAGCTCTCCTACCGGGACAGAGAATCAGCCCCAGCATTTT. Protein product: CASSPTGTENQPQHF.

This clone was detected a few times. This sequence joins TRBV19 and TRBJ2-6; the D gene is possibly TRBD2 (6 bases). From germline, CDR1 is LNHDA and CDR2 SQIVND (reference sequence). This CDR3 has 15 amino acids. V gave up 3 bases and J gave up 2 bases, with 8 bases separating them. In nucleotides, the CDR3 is TGTGCCAGTAGTATGGGCGGGACTGGGGCCAACGTCCTGACTTTC. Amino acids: CASSMGGTGANVLTF.

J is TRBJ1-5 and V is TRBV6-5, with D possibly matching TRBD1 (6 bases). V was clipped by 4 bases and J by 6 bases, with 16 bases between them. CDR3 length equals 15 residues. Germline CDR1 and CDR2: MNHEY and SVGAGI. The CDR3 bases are TGTGCCAGCAGTTCGGCAGGGGTTAGGGTTCAGCCCCAGCATTTT. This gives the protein CASSSAGVRVQPQHF.

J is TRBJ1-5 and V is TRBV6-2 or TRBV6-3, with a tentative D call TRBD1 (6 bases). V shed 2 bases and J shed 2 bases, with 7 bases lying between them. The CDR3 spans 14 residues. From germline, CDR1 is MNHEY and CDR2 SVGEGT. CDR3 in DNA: TGTGCCAGCAGTTACGACAGGCGCAATCAGCCCCAGCATTTT. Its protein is CASSYDRRNQPQHF.

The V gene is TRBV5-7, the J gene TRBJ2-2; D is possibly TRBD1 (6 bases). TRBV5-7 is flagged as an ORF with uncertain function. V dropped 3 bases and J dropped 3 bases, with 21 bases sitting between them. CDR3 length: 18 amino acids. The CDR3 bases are TGTGCCAGCAGCTGTCCTACACAGGGAAATTTGGACACCGGGGAGCTGTTTTTT. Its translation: CASSCPTQGNLDTGELFF.

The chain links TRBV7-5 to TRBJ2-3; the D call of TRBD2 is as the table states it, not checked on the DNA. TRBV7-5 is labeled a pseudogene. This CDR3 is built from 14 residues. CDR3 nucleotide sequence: TGTGCCAGAAGCCGGCGAAAAATTACGGGGATGTTGTATTTT. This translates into CARSRRKITGMLYF.